Listed here are 5 T cell receptor beta chains from one sample, sequenced in a study of naive and memory T cell subsets (dated by TCRdb to 2016 to 2017). The receptor library was made with UMI-ligation and nested PCR. Sequencing took place on an Illumina MiSeq. An equimolar mix of two oligonucleotides covering both TRBC1 and TRBC2 was used as the beta constant-region primer. The ligated cDNA went through four rounds of PCR with nested alpha and beta constant-region primers together with the SP2 primer. TCRdb reprocessed the public reads (quality trimming at Q25 with fastp, clone calling with MiXCR) and kept in-frame beta chains. A single entry per CDR3 protein holds the most common genes and DNA from its merged rows. The sample profile shows under 150,000 distinct CDR3 sequences; about 20% of them were found once. The top ten hold about 0.6% of the sample. Points the paper makes about the study in general: A few larger clonotypes were present in naive repertoires, especially CD8 naive repertoires, and these clonotypes were possibly memory cells re-expressing CD45RA.

These TCRs' antigens remain unknown. The specimen sequenced was naive CD8+ T cells from blood. Explained via the paper, the cell subset or site label denotes: naive T cells, CD45RA high CD27+. These receptors all stem from a human donor in good health.

This chain uses TRBV24-1 with TRBJ2-1; 13 nucleotides agree with TRBD2. The ends lost 4 bases at V and 2 bases at J; junction bases unmatched: 7. CDR3 size: 18 residues. Germline CDR1 is KGHDR and CDR2 is SFDVKD. In nucleotides, the CDR3 is TGTGCCACCAGTGACACCGGACTAGCGGGAGACCCCTACAATGAGCAGTTCTTC. It translates to CATSDTGLAGDPYNEQFF.

This clonotype has more than one count but fewer than ten. The chain links TRBV2 to TRBJ2-2; D is unresolved. CDR3 size: 13 residues. The V gene's germline CDR1 is SNHLY and CDR2 FYNNEI. V lost 3 bases and J 5 bases, leaving 7 bases between the germline ends. The chain's CDR3 is CASSDFITGELFF. For the CDR3, the DNA is TGTGCCAGCAGTGACTTTATAACCGGGGAGCTGTTTTTT.

This clonotype was counted a few times. The chain links TRBV27 to TRBJ2-1, with D unclear. V was clipped by 5 bases and J by 4 bases, with 12 bases between them. Germline V gene data show CDR1 as MNHEY and CDR2 as SMNVEV (reference sequence). The CDR3 is made up of 14 amino acids. CDR3 protein: CASSPQDPYNEQFF. The CDR3 bases are TGTGCCAGCAGTCCCCAGGACCCATACAATGAGCAGTTCTTC.

J is TRBJ1-1 and V is TRBV15, with TRBD1 identical over 11 bases. This CDR3 comprises 16 residues. V dropped 1 base and J dropped 0; count of bases not matched to a gene: 1. Per germline, CDR1 LNHNV and CDR2 YYDKDF (reference sequence). The CDR3: CATSRGDRGLNTEAFF. The CDR3 nucleotides read TGTGCCACCAGCAGAGGGGACAGGGGGTTGAACACTGAAGCTTTCTTT.

The rearrangement joins TRBV30 to TRBJ2-1; D is possibly TRBD2 (6 bases). Germline CDR1 and CDR2: GTSNPN and SVGIG (reference sequence). The V gene lost 7 bases and the J gene lost 2 bases, with 15 bases spanning the gap. The CDR3 loop spans 14 amino acids. The CDR3 DNA is TGTGCCTTCGAACGGGAGTTCACCTACAATGAGCAGTTCTTC. This codes for CAFEREFTYNEQFF.